The present TCR beta chain was sequenced within a study of shared clonotypes between healthy human individuals. The overall study: Participating donors consisted of a couple of women and a few men aged 18 to 49.

Trimming took off 2 bases at V and 3 bases at J, with 11 bases between the two ends. Germline-derived CDR1 and CDR2 are MDHEN and SYDVKM. The CDR3 runs 15 residues. Naive CD8 cells lacked CD45RO, underwent positive selection for CCR7 and left out terminally differentiated effector memory CD45RA+ cells. To note about this clone: Its antigen remains unidentified.

Profiling relied on immunoSEQ multiplex PCR, and the TCRdb table lists in-frame clones only, not all of them. Of under 2,000,000 clones in the sample, about 94% were seen once. Broader study findings: Sharing across a handful of donors was seen in 4% to 5.5% of naive CD4 clonotypes. Generation probabilities of non-shared clonotypes were lower (relative to those shared by all four donors).

V gene TRBV28 combines with J gene TRBJ1-5; D is perhaps TRBD1 (5 bases). The sequenced material came from naive CD8+ T cells sorted from blood. This sequence originates from a man aged 18 to 30 in good health. The CDR3 DNA is TGTGCCAGCAGTTTAAAGGGGCCTATCAATCAGCCCCAGCATTTT. It encodes CASSLKGPINQPQHF.